The 32 T cell receptor beta chains listed next were all sequenced from one sample in a study of cytomegalovirus exposure and HLA in healthy donors. With 60 Vbeta and 13 Jbeta primers, the PCR was carried out. Some clones are missing from TCRdb's copy, which holds only in-frame ones; the method was immunoSEQ multiplex PCR. The sample shows 140,000 to 150,000 clones, under 85% of them seen only once. The sequenced material came from PBMCs. The receptor source for this set is a woman in her 40s in good health and CMV-seropositive.

The chain employs TRBV5-4 and TRBJ1-2; a possible D gene is TRBD1 (6 bases). V was shortened by 3 bases and J by 5 bases, with 14 bases between the two germline ends. The CDR3 has 14 residues. CDR1 and CDR2 from the germline V gene are SGHNT and YYREEE (reference sequence). CDR3 in amino acids: CASSSTGQEYGYTF. The CDR3 DNA sequence: TGTGCCAGCAGCTCCACGGGACAAGAATATGGCTACACCTTC.

V is TRBV2 and J is TRBJ2-5; the D gene is possibly TRBD1 (7 bases). CDR3 length equals 14 residues. Between the trimmed V and J ends, which lost 9 bases and 5 bases, there was a span of 19 bases. CDR1 is SNHLY, CDR2 FYNNEI, per germline. The CDR3 sequence is CASGEARGHETQYF. The CDR3 bases are TGTGCCAGTGGGGAGGCGAGGGGGCACGAGACCCAGTACTTC.

Of note for this clone: Its ends do not fully match the called genes, so a read error is possible. The V and J genes are TRBV7-9 and TRBJ1-1, with D hard to call. The CDR3 has 15 residues. Germline values: CDR1 SEHNR, CDR2 FQNEAQ (reference sequence). This chain's CDR3 is CSSSLIVTLNTEAFF. The CDR3 nucleotides are TGTTCCAGCAGCTTAATCGTGACATTGAACACTGAAGCTTTCTTT.

V usage is TRBV5-4 and J usage is TRBJ2-7, with D possibly matching TRBD1 (6 bases). Trimming took 0 bases from V and 0 from J, leaving 10 bases between them. The germline gives CDR1 SGHNT, CDR2 YYREEE (reference sequence). The CDR3 runs 15 residues. CDR3 nucleotides: TGTGCCAGCAGCTTGGGGGGGCCGCCCTCCTACGAGCAGTACTTC. Translating gives CASSLGGPPSYEQYF. The full variable domain, rest sourced from reference TRBV5-4 and TRBJ2-7, is ETGVTQSPTHLIKTRGQQVTLRCSSQSGHNTVSWYQQALGQGPQFIFQYYREEENGRGNFPPRFSGLQFPNYSSELNVNALELDDSALYLCASSLGGPPSYEQYFGPGTRLTVT.

Regarding this clone: The same CDR3 arises from other DNA sequences in this sample as well. J is TRBJ2-7 and V is TRBV6-5; D is perhaps TRBD2 (5 bases). The CDR3 consists of 15 residues. The V gene lost 2 bases and the J gene lost 0 bases, with 11 bases spanning the gap. Germline V CDR1 and CDR2: MNHEY, SVGAGI. CDR3: CASSYRLGSSYEQYF. In nucleotides, the CDR3 is TGTGCCAGCAGTTACCGATTAGGGAGCTCCTACGAGCAGTACTTC.

V is TRBV5-5 and J is TRBJ1-1; tentative D call: TRBD1 (6 bases). The CDR3 sequence is 14 residues long. Trimming took 1 base from V and 6 from J, leaving 13 bases between them. Germline assignment: CDR1 SGHKS and CDR2 YYEKEE (reference sequence). Written as DNA, the CDR3 is TGTGCCAGCAGCTTGTTACAGGGAGGGTCTGAAGCTTTCTTT. This translates into CASSLLQGGSEAFF.

This CDR3 is CASSSGGVGELFF. For the CDR3, the DNA is TGTGCCAGCAGCTCGGGTGGCGTCGGGGAGCTGTTTTTT. V is TRBV7-3 and J is TRBJ2-2; D gene uncertain. There are 13 residues in the CDR3. The germline gives CDR1 SGHTA, CDR2 FQGTGA. Trimming removed 4 bases at V and 7 bases at J, with 10 bases between.

This rearrangement joins TRBV4-1 to TRBJ2-1; TRBD2 matches at 8 bases. V gave up 3 bases and J gave up 7 bases; unmatched junction bases: 14. The CDR3 sequence is 17 residues long. Germline CDR1 reads MGHRA; CDR2 reads YSYEKL. The CDR3 reads CASSHSPGLEARNEQFF. In DNA, the CDR3 is TGCGCCAGCAGCCACTCACCGGGACTAGAAGCAAGAAATGAGCAGTTCTTC.

For this clone: Within the sample, other DNA sequences also encode this same CDR3. The chain links TRBV20-1 to TRBJ2-1, with D perhaps matching TRBD2 (5 bases). From germline, CDR1 is DFQATT and CDR2 SNEGSKA (reference sequence). Trimming took off 1 base at V and 9 bases at J, with 7 bases between the two ends. The CDR3 totals 11 residues. The CDR3 nucleotides are TGCAGTGCTAGAGTAGGGAGTGAGCAGTTCTTC. This translates into CSARVGSEQFF.

This clone was seen just once. V is TRBV5-1 and J is TRBJ1-3, with D uncertain. The V and J ends lost 1 base and 2 bases respectively, with 13 bases between them. This CDR3 is built from 16 residues. CDR1 and CDR2 from the germline V gene are SGHRS and YFSETQ. This chain's CDR3 is CASSLSPQVAGNTIYF. Written as DNA, the CDR3 is TGCGCCAGCAGCTTGAGCCCCCAAGTCGCTGGAAACACCATATATTTT.

The CDR3: CASSEEGGANYGYTF. The CDR3 DNA reads as TGTGCCAGCAGTGAGGAGGGGGGGGCGAACTATGGCTACACCTTC. V usage is TRBV2 and J usage is TRBJ1-2, with D possibly being TRBD1 (6 bases). Germline CDR1 and CDR2: SNHLY and FYNNEI. The V and J ends lost 3 bases and 2 bases respectively, with 13 bases between them. CDR3 length equals 15 residues. Using reference TRBV2 and TRBJ1-2 for the parts outside the CDR3, the full variable domain is EPEVTQTPSHQVTQMGQEVILRCVPISNHLYFYWYRQILGQKVEFLVSFYNNEISEKSEIFDDQFSVERPDGSNFTLKIRSTKLEDSAMYFCASSEEGGANYGYTFGSGTRLTVV.

This chain joins TRBV9 and TRBJ1-2; D uncertain. The CDR3 length is 15 residues. V shed 0 bases and J shed 4 bases, with 13 bases lying between them. Germline CDR1 reads SGDLS; CDR2 reads YYNGEE. The CDR3 DNA follows: TGTGCCAGCAGCGTAGGGGCTCAAAATCCCTATGGCTACACCTTC. Its protein product is CASSVGAQNPYGYTF.

This clone appeared once. V and J are TRBV2 and TRBJ1-6; 7 nucleotides match TRBD1. After removal of 7 bases from V and 10 bases from J, the junction contained 7 bases not matched to a gene. Germline V gives CDR1 SNHLY, CDR2 FYNNEI. The CDR3 totals 13 residues. CDR3 bases: TGTGCCAGCACCGACAGGGTTGGATCACCCCTCCACTTT. This translates into CASTDRVGSPLHF.

On this clone: At one end, the junction sequence differs from germline, possibly due to a read error. The chain is built from TRBV7-9 and TRBJ1-4, with 8 bases that match TRBD1. The CDR3 has 16 amino acids. Germline CDR1 is SEHNR and CDR2 is FQNEAQ (reference sequence). The CDR3 region is CSSSLVVTGEIEKLFF. CDR3 in DNA: TGTTCCAGCAGCTTAGTTGTGACAGGGGAAATCGAAAAACTGTTTTTT.

V is TRBV18 and J is TRBJ2-7; maybe TRBD1 (7 bases). CDR1 and CDR2 from the germline V gene are KGHSH and LQKENI. Trimming left V 0 bases short and J 0 bases short, with 9 bases between. CDR3 size: 15 residues. The CDR3 DNA reads TGTGCCAGCTCACCACCCAGGGGGGTCTCCTACGAGCAGTACTTC. Translating it yields CASSPPRGVSYEQYF.

This clone was counted a few times. CDR3 region: CASSVVLAAYEQYF. The DNA of the CDR3 is TGTGCCAGCAGCGTAGTCCTAGCCGCCTACGAGCAGTACTTC. V is TRBV9 and J is TRBJ2-7, with a weak D call TRBD2 (5 bases). V was cut by 0 bases and J by 2 bases, with 9 bases left in between. The length of the CDR3 is 14 residues. CDR1 is SGDLS, CDR2 YYNGEE, per germline.

This clone was counted a single time. This chain joins TRBV5-1 and TRBJ2-2; no definite D call. Per the germline V gene, CDR1 is SGHRS and CDR2 is YFSETQ. The CDR3 is 13 residues long. V lost 6 bases and J 8 bases, leaving 14 bases between the germline ends. CDR3 nucleotide sequence: TGCGCCAGCACCCGCGAACCGAAGGGGGAGCTGTTTTTT. This sequence encodes CASTREPKGELFF. Using reference TRBV5-1 and TRBJ2-2 for the parts outside the CDR3, the full variable domain is KAGVTQTPRYLIKTRGQQVTLSCSPISGHRSVSWYQQTPGQGLQFLFEYFSETQRNKGNFPGRFSGRQFSNSRSEMNVSTLELGDSALYLCASTREPKGELFFGEGSRLTVL.

The chain recombines TRBV5-4 with TRBJ1-2, with 9 bases fitting TRBD1. The CDR3 length is 14 residues. CDR1 is SGHNT and CDR2 is YYREEE in the germline V gene (reference sequence). V shed 3 bases, J shed 2 bases, and the junction held 2 bases outside the gene matches. In DNA, the CDR3 is TGTGCCAGCAGCTCCGGGACAGGGAACTATGGCTACACCTTC. This translates into CASSSGTGNYGYTF.

V gene TRBV28 combines with J gene TRBJ1-3; perhaps TRBD1 as D (6 bases). CDR1 and CDR2 from the germline V gene are MDHEN and SYDVKM. The CDR3 spans 14 residues. The germline V and J ends were trimmed by 3 bases and 4 bases, with 10 bases remaining between them. This CDR3 reads CASSFTGGGNTIYF. DNA for the CDR3: TGTGCCAGCAGTTTCACGGGGGGCGGAAACACCATATATTTT.

The V call is TRBV4-2, the J call TRBJ2-2; 9 bases fit TRBD2. This CDR3 contains 14 residues. Trimming at V came to 10 bases and at J to 6 bases, leaving 9 bases not matched to a gene. Germline CDR1 and CDR2: LGHNA and YNFKEQ. Here the CDR3 reads CANQRGASAGELFF. For the CDR3, the DNA is TGTGCCAACCAGCGGGGGGCCTCGGCCGGGGAGCTGTTTTTT.

This rearrangement joins TRBV5-4 to TRBJ2-5, with D perhaps matching TRBD2 (5 bases). Trimming took 5 bases from V and 3 from J, leaving 11 bases between them. Germline CDR1 is SGHNT and CDR2 is YYREEE (reference sequence). The CDR3 has 13 amino acids. CDR3 coding DNA: TGTGCCAGCAGTTCAACTAGGGAAGAGACCCAGTACTTC. Encoded protein: CASSSTREETQYF.

As to this clone: The junction does not match germline at one end; this may be a read error. The chain has TRBV7-9 and TRBJ1-1, with TRBD1 matching over 7 bases. CDR1 and CDR2 from the germline V gene are SEHNR and FQNEAQ (reference sequence). The CDR3 is 15 residues long. The CDR3 DNA is TGTTCCAGCAGCTTATGGGGACAGATGAACACTGAAGCTTTCTTT. This sequence encodes CSSSLWGQMNTEAFF.

This clone was picked up one time. This sequence joins TRBV7-7 and TRBJ2-7; D possibly corresponds to TRBD1 (6 bases). This CDR3 region has 14 residues. Trimming shortened V by 1 base and J by 0 bases, and 7 bases separated the two germline ends. Germline CDR1 SSHAT, CDR2 FNYEAQ (reference sequence). DNA of the CDR3: TGTGCCAGCAGCTTAGAACAGGGCTCCTACGAGCAGTACTTC. It codes for CASSLEQGSYEQYF.

The rearrangement uses TRBV29-1 and TRBJ1-2, with 11 bases fitting TRBD1. The CDR3 has 18 amino acids. V shed 3 bases and J 7 bases; nucleotides not matched to a gene: 19. The V gene's germline CDR1 is SQVTM and CDR2 ANQGSEA. In DNA, the CDR3 is TGCAGCGTTGAGGTAGTAGGACAGGGGGCCTCGGCTCTATTTGGCTACACCTTC. Translated, it gives CSVEVVGQGASALFGYTF.

V is TRBV15 and J is TRBJ2-7, with a weak D call TRBD1 (6 bases). CDR1 and CDR2 (germline): LNHNV, YYDKDF (reference sequence). Trimming removed 0 bases at V and 1 base at J, with 10 bases between. CDR3 size: 15 residues. The CDR3 spells CATSRDQGTSYEQYF. DNA for the CDR3: TGTGCCACCAGCAGAGATCAGGGGACGTCCTACGAGCAGTACTTC.

This clone has more than one count but fewer than ten. The chain employs TRBV5-1 and TRBJ1-1; D is possibly TRBD1 (5 bases). The V and J ends lost 0 bases and 0 bases respectively, with 15 bases between them. Germline CDR1 reads SGHRS; CDR2 reads YFSETQ. The CDR3 runs to 17 residues. CDR3 nucleotide sequence: TGCGCCAGCAGCTTGGCTCCAACCGCGGGGCTGAACACTGAAGCTTTCTTT. As protein: CASSLAPTAGLNTEAFF.

This rearrangement joins TRBV5-6 to TRBJ2-7; 8 positions match TRBD1. CDR1 and CDR2 (germline): SGHDT, YYEEEE. The trim removed 4 bases at V and 6 bases at J, leaving 12 bases unmatched. This CDR3 has 15 residues. The CDR3 region is CASSRQGAGSGEQYF. CDR3 nucleotide sequence: TGTGCCAGCAGCCGGCAGGGGGCAGGGTCGGGCGAGCAGTACTTC.

In DNA form, the CDR3 reads TGTGCCAGCAGCAATAGCGGGGGGCCCGGGGTGTTATACGAGCAGTACTTC. It yields the protein CASSNSGGPGVLYEQYF. The chain carries TRBV5-6 and TRBJ2-7; 10 nucleotides match TRBD2. The germline CDR1 and CDR2 sequences are SGHDT and YYEEEE. This CDR3 is built from 17 residues. V lost 4 bases to trimming and J lost 4 bases; unmatched junction nucleotides: 14.

The V and J genes are TRBV11-2 and TRBJ1-5; D call uncertain. Per germline, CDR1 SGHAT and CDR2 FQNNGV. The CDR3 is 13 amino acids. Trimming cost V 0 bases and J 3 bases, with 3 bases left between them. CDR3 in amino acids: CASSLDINQPQHF. As DNA, the CDR3 is TGTGCCAGCAGCTTAGACATCAATCAGCCCCAGCATTTT.

The rearrangement links TRBV6-5 to TRBJ1-1; 7 nucleotides agree with TRBD1. Trimming took 6 bases from V and 5 from J; bases not matched to a gene: 3. Germline assignment: CDR1 MNHEY and CDR2 SVGAGI. This CDR3 comprises 12 residues. CDR3 coding DNA: TGTGCCAGCAGATCGACAGGGACTGAAGCTTTCTTT. Protein sequence: CASRSTGTEAFF.

This clone showed up just a few times. CDR3 sequence: CASSLQQGLGEKLFF. Written as DNA, the CDR3 is TGTGCCAGCAGCTTACAACAGGGGCTGGGTGAAAAACTGTTTTTT. The chain has TRBV7-9 and TRBJ1-4, with 7 bases aligning to TRBD1. Germline assignment: CDR1 SEHNR and CDR2 FQNEAQ (reference sequence). V trimming: 2 bases; J trimming: 7 bases; junction bases outside the gene matches: 7. There are 15 residues in the CDR3.

This clone was picked up a small number of times. The chain employs TRBV5-5 and TRBJ1-4; D perhaps matches TRBD1 (5 bases). V dropped 2 bases and J dropped 3 bases, with 8 bases sitting between them. This CDR3 contains 14 residues. In germline, CDR1 is SGHKS, CDR2 YYEKEE (reference sequence). The CDR3 loop is CASSFSGPNEKLFF. The DNA of the CDR3 is TGTGCCAGCAGCTTTTCAGGGCCTAATGAAAAACTGTTTTTT.